Listed here is a single T cell receptor (beta chain). This clone's antigen is unknown. Per-nucleotide qualities are absent, and no much larger clonotype sits a single base away. Libraries were constructed by the immunoSEQ multiplex PCR assay. What TCRdb holds here is the immuneACCESS table cut down to in-frame rearrangements. Part of the clones is not present; checked against another copy, under half of the missing clones reflect an unresolved V gene, and the others are unexplained. For this sample the table gives approximately 98,000 clones, of which 82% were detected only once. Of the sample, 3.4% is held by the ten largest clones. The study evaluated CTLA-4 blockade (ipilimumab) given together with focal radiation therapy in patients who had chemo-refractory metastatic non-small-cell lung cancer. These data come from a study of radiotherapy plus CTLA-4 blockade in lung cancer (dated by TCRdb to the late 2010s). Background on the whole study: Objective responses occurred in roughly 19% of enrolled patients, and around 30% achieved disease control. The investigation overall reported the following: The strongest predictors of response, as reported, were early dynamic changes in blood T cell clones along with a rise in serum interferon-beta after radiation. TCR clones derived from tumors expanded in peripheral blood after treatment with radiotherapy and ipilimumab.

This TCR came from a human donor with non-small cell lung cancer who had a partial response to radiotherapy plus ipilimumab. The sample in question was peripheral blood, obtained from a patient treated with radiotherapy plus ipilimumab.

The sequence in DNA is TGTGCCAGCATTCCGACTAGCGGACCCTACGAGCAGTACTTC. Its protein product is CASIPTSGPYEQYF. The rearranged segments are TRBV27 and TRBJ2-7; TRBD2 agrees with 9 junctional bases. For this chain, trimming is 7 bases at the V end and 2 bases at the J end, and the number of junction bases without a gene match is 6. CDR1 and CDR2 are drawn from the germline V gene (reference sequence): MNHEY, SMNVEV. The CDR3 covers 14 residues, taking in both the cysteine and the phenylalanine. Of all the DNA, just the CDR3 is kept, 42 bases in frame from base 1.